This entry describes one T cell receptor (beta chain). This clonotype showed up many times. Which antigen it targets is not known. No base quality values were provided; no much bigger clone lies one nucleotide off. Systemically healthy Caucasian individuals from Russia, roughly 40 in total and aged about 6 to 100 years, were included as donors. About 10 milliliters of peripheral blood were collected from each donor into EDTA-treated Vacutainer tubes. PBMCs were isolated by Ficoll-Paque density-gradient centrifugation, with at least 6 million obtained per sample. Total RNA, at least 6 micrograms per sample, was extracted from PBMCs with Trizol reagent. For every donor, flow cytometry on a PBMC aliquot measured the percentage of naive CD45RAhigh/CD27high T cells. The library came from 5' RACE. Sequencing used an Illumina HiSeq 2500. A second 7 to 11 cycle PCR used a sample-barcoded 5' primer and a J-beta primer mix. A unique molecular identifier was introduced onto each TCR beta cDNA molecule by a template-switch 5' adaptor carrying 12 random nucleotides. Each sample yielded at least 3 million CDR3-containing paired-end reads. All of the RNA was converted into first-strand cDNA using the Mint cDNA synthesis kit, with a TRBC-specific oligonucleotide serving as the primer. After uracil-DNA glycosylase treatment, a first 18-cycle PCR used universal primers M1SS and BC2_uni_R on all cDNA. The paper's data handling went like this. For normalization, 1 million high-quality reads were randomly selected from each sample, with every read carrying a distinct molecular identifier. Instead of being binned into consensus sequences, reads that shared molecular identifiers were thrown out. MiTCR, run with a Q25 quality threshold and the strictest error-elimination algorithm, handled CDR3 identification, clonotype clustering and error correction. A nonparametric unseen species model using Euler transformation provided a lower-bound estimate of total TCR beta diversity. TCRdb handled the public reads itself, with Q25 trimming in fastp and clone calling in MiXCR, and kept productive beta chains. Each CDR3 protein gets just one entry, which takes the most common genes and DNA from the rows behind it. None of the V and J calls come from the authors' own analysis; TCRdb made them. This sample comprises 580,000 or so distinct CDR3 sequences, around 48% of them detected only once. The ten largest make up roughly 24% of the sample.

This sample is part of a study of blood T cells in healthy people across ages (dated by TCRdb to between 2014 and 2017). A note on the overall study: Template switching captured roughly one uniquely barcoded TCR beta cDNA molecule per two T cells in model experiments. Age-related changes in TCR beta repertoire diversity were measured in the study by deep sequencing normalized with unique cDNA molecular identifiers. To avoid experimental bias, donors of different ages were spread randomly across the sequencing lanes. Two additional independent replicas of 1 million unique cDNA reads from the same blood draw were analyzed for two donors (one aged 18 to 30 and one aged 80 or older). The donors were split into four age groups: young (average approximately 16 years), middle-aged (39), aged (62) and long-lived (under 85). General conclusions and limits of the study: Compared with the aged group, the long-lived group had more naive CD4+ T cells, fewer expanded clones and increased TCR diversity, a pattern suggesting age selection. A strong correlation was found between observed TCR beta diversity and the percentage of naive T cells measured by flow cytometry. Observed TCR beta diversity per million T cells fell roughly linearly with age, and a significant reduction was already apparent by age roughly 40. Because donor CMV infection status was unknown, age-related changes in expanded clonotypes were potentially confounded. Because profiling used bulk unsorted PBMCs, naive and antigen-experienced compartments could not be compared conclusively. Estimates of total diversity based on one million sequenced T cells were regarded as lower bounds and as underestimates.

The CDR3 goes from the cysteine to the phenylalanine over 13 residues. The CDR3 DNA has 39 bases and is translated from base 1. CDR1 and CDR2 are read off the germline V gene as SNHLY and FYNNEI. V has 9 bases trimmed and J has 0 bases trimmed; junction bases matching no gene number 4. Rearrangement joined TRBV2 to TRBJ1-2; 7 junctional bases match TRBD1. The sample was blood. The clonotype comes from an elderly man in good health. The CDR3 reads CARLTGPNYGYTF. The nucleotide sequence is TGTGCCAGACTGACAGGGCCTAACTATGGCTACACCTTC.